The clone carrying this TCR beta chain was picked up many times. Its antigen is unidentified. The germline V gene has CDR1 DFQATT and CDR2 SNEGSKA (reference sequence). The CDR3 extends over 15 amino acids. Between the trimmed V and J ends, which lost 6 bases and 3 bases, there was a span of 21 bases. Time point meaning: persistent/refractory GD, antithyroid drugs over 5 years with positive TRAb. The TCR library used RNA extracted from PBMCs. EDTA tubes received about 9.2 milliliters of collected peripheral blood. The TCR beta library used iRepertoire HTBI primers with Arm-PCR amplification of CDR3. TCRdb re-called the multiplex PCR reads with MiXCR, one entry per CDR3 protein. The sample lists roughly 400,000 distinct CDR3 sequences, around 20% occurring once. These data belong to a study of regulatory T cells in long-lasting Graves disease. Study-wide context: Graves' disease counted as persistent after over 5 years of antithyroid drugs with positive TSH receptor antibodies. Study-wide points: When disease was persistent, TRBV28, TRBJ1-2 and TRBJ2-5 were the favored segments.

The specimen comprised peripheral blood mononuclear cells (PBMCs), sampled when the disease was refractory, from a patient treated with antithyroid drugs. The chain employs TRBV20-1 and TRBJ2-7; no reliable D call. This sequence was found in a female donor with Graves disease. The CDR3 here is CSARSSGSFLYEQYF. The CDR3 DNA follows: TGCAGTGCACGAAGCTCCGGGTCGTTTCTCTACGAGCAGTACTTC.